This T cell receptor beta chain was retrieved from a study of neurological immune-mediated disorders. The V end lost 6 bases, the J end lost 0 bases, and 8 bases lay between the germline ends. From germline, CDR1 is SGHRS and CDR2 YFSETQ. The CDR3 runs 13 residues. TCRdb independently ran MiXCR on the 5' RACE reads; one entry per CDR3 protein. The sample holds 59,000 or so distinct CDR3 sequences, roughly 13% seen once. Study-wide results and limits: HTLV-1-associated myelopathy ranked highest for TCR clonal expansion and multiple sclerosis lowest, beneath healthy controls.

Unsorted libraries came from 2 million PBMCs stored at -80 °C. This clonotype has a count of ten or more. Its antigen is unknown. The sample consisted of PBMCs. The source is a woman aged 60 to 75 with HTLV-1-associated myelopathy (HAM/TSP). The chain links TRBV5-1 to TRBJ2-3, with D uncertain. Here the CDR3 reads CASKLSSTDTQYF. The CDR3 nucleotides are TGCGCCAGCAAACTCTCTAGCACAGATACGCAGTATTTT.